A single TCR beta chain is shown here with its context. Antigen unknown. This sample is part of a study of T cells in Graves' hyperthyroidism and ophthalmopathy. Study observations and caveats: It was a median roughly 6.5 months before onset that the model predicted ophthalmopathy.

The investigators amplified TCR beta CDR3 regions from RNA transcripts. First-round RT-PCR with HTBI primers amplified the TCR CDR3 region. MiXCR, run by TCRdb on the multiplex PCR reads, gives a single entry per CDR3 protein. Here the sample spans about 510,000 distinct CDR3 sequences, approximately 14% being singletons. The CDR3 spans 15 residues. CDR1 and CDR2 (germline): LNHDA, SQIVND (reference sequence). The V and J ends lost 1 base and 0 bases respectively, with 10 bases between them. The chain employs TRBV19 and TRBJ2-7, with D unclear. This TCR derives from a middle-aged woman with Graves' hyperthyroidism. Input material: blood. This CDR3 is CASSIGAESSYEQYF. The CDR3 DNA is TGTGCCAGTAGTATAGGGGCAGAGAGCTCCTACGAGCAGTACTTC. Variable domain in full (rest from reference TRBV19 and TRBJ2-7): DGGITQSPKYLFRKEGQNVTLSCEQNLNHDAMYWYRQDPGQGLRLIYYSQIVNDFQKGDIAEGYSVSREKKESFPLTVTSAQKNPTAFYLCASSIGAESSYEQYFGPGTRLTVT.